These T cell receptor beta chains were read from a single sample in a study of cytomegalovirus exposure and HLA in healthy donors. Clones were read by immunoSEQ multiplex PCR, and TCRdb kept only the in-frame ones, dropping some. The table lists approximately 150,000 clones, just under 85% of them singletons. The sequenced material came from PBMCs. The origin of the receptors is an older woman in good health and CMV-seropositive. The CDR3 runs from the conserved cysteine through the conserved F or W. The D gene is left open where the match is weak. Not all rows give a size; the values are once, few, many and, for expanded clones, a class.

>.|.|TRBV18|TRBJ2-4
TGTGCCAGCTCACCATCGGTAGGGGCAGCCAAAAACATTCAGTACTTC
CASSPSVGAAKNIQYF
>.|.|TRBV7-6|TRBJ2-2
TGTGCCAGCAGCTTAGCGAGCCCTCCCGGGGAGCTGTTTTTT
CASSLASPPGELFF
>TRBD1|.|TRBV7-9|TRBJ2-7
TGTGCCAGCAGCGAGGACAGGGGGCTCTCCTACGAGCAGTACTTC
CASSEDRGLSYEQYF
>.|.|TRBV6-1|TRBJ2-5
TGTGCCAGCAGTGAAGCGGGCCCCCGGCAGTACTTC
CASSEAGPRQYF
>.|.|TRBV19|TRBJ2-2
TGTGCCACGGAGGGAGACACCGGGGAGCTGTTTTTT
CATEGDTGELFF
>TRBD1|.|TRBV19|TRBJ1-6
TGTGCCAGTAAGGACAGGGAGGGGAATTCACCCCTCCACTTT
CASKDREGNSPLHF
>.|.|TRBV4-2|TRBJ1-2
TGTGCCAGCGGCGCAGTGGGGGGGGACTTCTATGGCTACACCTTC
CASGAVGGDFYGYTF
>.|.|TRBV19|TRBJ2-2
TGTGCCAGTAAGAGTGAGTCGCGCACCGGGGAGCTGTTTTTT
CASKSESRTGELFF
>.|.|TRBV29-1|TRBJ2-1
TGCAGCGTTGAAGATTTGGCCCCTCGGGAGTTAAATGAGCAGTTCTTC
CSVEDLAPRELNEQFF
>TRBD2|.|TRBV19|TRBJ2-3
TGTGCCAGTAGCCCTCGGGGGGGGCGGCTGGCAGATACGCAGTATTTT
CASSPRGGRLADTQYF
>.|.|TRBV9|TRBJ1-4
TGTGCCAGCAGCCCCGACAGTGGCGAAAAACTGTTTTTT
CASSPDSGEKLFF
>TRBD2|.|TRBV14|TRBJ2-7
TGTGCCAGCAGCCAAGGGTCTAGCGGGGCCCTGGAGCAGTACTTC
CASSQGSSGALEQYF
>.|once|TRBV27|TRBJ2-7
TGTGCCAGCAGTAGGGGTAACTCCTACGAGCAGTACTTC
CASSRGNSYEQYF
>.|.|TRBV9|TRBJ2-7
TGTGCCAGCAGCGACGCGGGTAGCTCCTACGAGCAGTACTTC
CASSDAGSSYEQYF
>TRBD1|.|TRBV7-2|TRBJ1-2
TGTGCCAGCAGCTTAGTTCCGGGACAGGGGGCGCACTATGGCTACACCTTC
CASSLVPGQGAHYGYTF
>.|.|TRBV28|TRBJ1-1
TGTGCCAGCGGCGGGGGGGTACGCGCTGAAGCTTTCTTT
CASGGGVRAEAFF
>TRBD2|.|TRBV4-1|TRBJ2-1
TGCGCCAGCAGCCCCGAGCGGGAAGCCTACAATGAGCAGTTCTTC
CASSPEREAYNEQFF
>.|.|TRBV7-4|TRBJ2-7
TGTGCCAGCAGCTTTTCTTTGATGGGAGGAGTAGGGTTGGCTCCTAGCTCCTACGAGCAGTACTTC
CASSFSLMGGVGLAPSSYEQYF
>TRBD2|few|TRBV7-3|TRBJ2-1
TGTGCCAGCAGCCCCGAGCGGGAGGGTTACAATGAGCAGTTCTTC
CASSPEREGYNEQFF
>.|.|TRBV19|TRBJ2-2
TGTGCCAGTAGTATCAGTAACAGGGTGGCGAACACCGGGGAGCTGTTTTTT
CASSISNRVANTGELFF
>.|.|TRBV5-8|TRBJ2-1
TGTGCCAGCAGCTCCCTCGACGGGGAGGTGAGGAATGAGCAGTTCTTC
CASSSLDGEVRNEQFF
>.|.|TRBV6-6|TRBJ2-2
TGTGCCAGCAGGTCCGACCCCCCCGGGGCCGGGGAGCTGTTTTTT
CASRSDPPGAGELFF
>.|.|TRBV28|TRBJ2-2
TGTGCCAGCAGTTTACGGGCGAACACCGGGGAGCTGTTTTTT
CASSLRANTGELFF
>.|.|TRBV10-1|TRBJ2-2
TGCGCCAGCAGGGGCCCTAAAGACACCGGGGAGCTGTTTTTT
CASRGPKDTGELFF
>TRBD1|.|TRBV9|TRBJ2-1
TGTGCCAGCAGCGGGGGGACAGGGAGCTCCTACAATGAGCAGTTCTTC
CASSGGTGSSYNEQFF
>TRBD1|.|TRBV9|TRBJ1-1
TGTGCCAGCAGCGTAGATCCGACAGGGGGAACTGAAGCTTTCTTT
CASSVDPTGGTEAFF
>.|.|TRBV9|TRBJ2-7
TGTGCCAGCAGCGTAGAACCCACCCTCGGCTACGAGCAGTACTTC
CASSVEPTLGYEQYF
>.|.|TRBV7-2|TRBJ2-7
TGTGCCAGCAGCTCCAGTCCCGGGAGCTCCTACGAGCAGTACTTC
CASSSSPGSSYEQYF
>.|.|TRBV19|TRBJ1-1
TGTGCCATCAGCCAAGGGGCGACCACTGAAGCTTTCTTT
CAISQGATTEAFF
>.|.|TRBV5-6|TRBJ2-4
TGTGCCAGCAGCTTGGGTGGGGCTGGTAAAAACATTCAGTACTTC
CASSLGGAGKNIQYF
>TRBD1|.|TRBV19|TRBJ2-3
TGTGCCAGTAGTGATTGGACAGGGAATGCAGATACGCAGTATTTT
CASSDWTGNADTQYF